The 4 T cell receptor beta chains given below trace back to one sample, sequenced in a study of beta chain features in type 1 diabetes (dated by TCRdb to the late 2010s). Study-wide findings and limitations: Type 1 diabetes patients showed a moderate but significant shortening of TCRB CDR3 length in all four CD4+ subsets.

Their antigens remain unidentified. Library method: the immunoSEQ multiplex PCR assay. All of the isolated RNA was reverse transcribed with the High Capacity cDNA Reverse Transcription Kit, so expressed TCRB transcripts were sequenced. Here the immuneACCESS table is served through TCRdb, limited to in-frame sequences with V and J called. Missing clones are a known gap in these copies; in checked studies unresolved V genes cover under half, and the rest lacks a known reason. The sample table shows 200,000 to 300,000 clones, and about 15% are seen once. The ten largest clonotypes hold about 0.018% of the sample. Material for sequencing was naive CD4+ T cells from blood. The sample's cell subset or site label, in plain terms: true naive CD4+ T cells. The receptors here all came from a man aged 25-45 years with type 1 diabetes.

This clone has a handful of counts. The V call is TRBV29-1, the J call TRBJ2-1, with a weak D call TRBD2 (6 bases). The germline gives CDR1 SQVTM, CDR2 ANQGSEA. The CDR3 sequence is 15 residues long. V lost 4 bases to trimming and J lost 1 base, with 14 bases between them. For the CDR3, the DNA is TGCAGCGTTGGACACGGGAGTAGGTCCTACAATGAGCAGTTCTTC. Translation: CSVGHGSRSYNEQFF.

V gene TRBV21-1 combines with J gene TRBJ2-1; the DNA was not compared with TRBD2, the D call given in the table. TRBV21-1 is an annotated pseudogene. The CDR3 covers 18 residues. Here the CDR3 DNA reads TGTGCCAGCAGCGGACGTCCCCGGGTGACCGGGGATTACAATGAGCAGTTCTTC. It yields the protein CASSGRPRVTGDYNEQFF.

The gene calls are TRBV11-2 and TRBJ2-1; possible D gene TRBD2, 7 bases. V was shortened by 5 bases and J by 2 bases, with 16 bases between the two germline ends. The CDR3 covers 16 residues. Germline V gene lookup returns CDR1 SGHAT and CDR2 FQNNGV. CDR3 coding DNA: TGTGCCAGCAGCCCCCTGAGGGGGGGGGCCTACAATGAGCAGTTCTTC. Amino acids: CASSPLRGGAYNEQFF.

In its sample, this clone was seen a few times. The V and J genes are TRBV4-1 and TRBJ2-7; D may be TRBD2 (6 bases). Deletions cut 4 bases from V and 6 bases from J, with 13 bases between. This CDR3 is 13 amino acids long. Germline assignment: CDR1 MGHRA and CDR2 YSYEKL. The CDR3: CASSRMGLGEQYF. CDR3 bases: TGCGCCAGCAGCCGGATGGGACTTGGCGAGCAGTACTTC.